One and the same sample provided the 30 T cell receptor beta chains below, sequenced in a study of PD-1 blockade in classical Hodgkin lymphoma. Assay used: immunoSEQ multiplex PCR; TCRdb lists only in-frame clones, some missing. This repertoire shows roughly 62,000 clones, around 88% found once; its top ten account for around 12%. Relapses following autologous stem cell transplantation were seen in all patients, with brentuximab vedotin exposure varying. Sequenced material: peripheral blood mononuclear cells (PBMCs), taken at baseline. Receptors were obtained from a human donor with classical Hodgkin lymphoma.

This sequence joins TRBV29-1 and TRBJ2-5; the match to TRBD1 covers 11 bases. Trimming cost V 6 bases and J 5 bases; bases outside gene matches: 11. This CDR3 has 15 amino acids. The germline CDR1 and CDR2 sequences are SQVTM and ANQGSEA. The CDR3 protein is CSVPPGQGGRETQYF. The CDR3 DNA follows: TGCAGCGTGCCCCCGGGACAGGGGGGGAGGGAGACCCAGTACTTC.

V and J are TRBV15 and TRBJ1-3; a weak D match, TRBD1 (5 bases). Germline CDR1 is LNHNV and CDR2 is YYDKDF (reference sequence). This CDR3 comprises 16 residues. V was shortened by 4 bases and J by 0 bases, with 13 bases between the two germline ends. CDR3 loop: CATSKATEYSGNTIYF. CDR3 in DNA: TGTGCCACCAGCAAAGCGACAGAATACTCTGGAAACACCATATATTTT.

This sequence joins TRBV30 and TRBJ1-5; D not resolved. The CDR3 is 12 amino acids. Germline V CDR1 and CDR2: GTSNPN, SVGIG (reference sequence). The germline V and J ends were trimmed by 5 bases and 4 bases, with 9 bases remaining between them. The CDR3 DNA sequence: TGTGCCTGGGTGCGGCTTAATCAGCCCCAGCATTTT. Residues: CAWVRLNQPQHF.

V and J are TRBV2 and TRBJ2-1; a weak D match, TRBD2 (6 bases). This CDR3 is built from 13 residues. V was clipped by 6 bases and J by 3 bases, with 9 bases between them. Germline V gene lookup returns CDR1 SNHLY and CDR2 FYNNEI. The CDR3, as DNA: TGTGCCAGCAGGACTAGGGTCTACAATGAGCAGTTCTTC. It translates to CASRTRVYNEQFF.

V gene TRBV19 combines with J gene TRBJ1-2; no clear D gene. Trimming left V 5 bases short and J 8 bases short, with 24 bases between. The CDR3 contains 16 residues. Germline lookup yields CDR1 LNHDA and CDR2 SQIVND (reference sequence). The CDR3 DNA follows: TGTGCCAGTAGTCTCGGAGGGAACAAGGCGGGAATAGGCTACACCTTC. Translating gives CASSLGGNKAGIGYTF.

Comments on this clone: Other DNA sequences in the sample encode the same CDR3. The rearrangement links TRBV7-9 to TRBJ2-1; D may match TRBD1 or TRBD2 (5 bases each). V dropped 8 bases and J dropped 5 bases, with 10 bases sitting between them. Germline V gene data show CDR1 as SEHNR and CDR2 as FQNEAQ (reference sequence). This CDR3 is 12 amino acids long. CDR3 DNA sequence: TGTGCCAGCTCATTGGGGGACAATGAGCAGTTCTTC. This gives the protein CASSLGDNEQFF.

The DNA for the CDR3 is TGTGCCAGCAGCTTAGGGACAGGAAAAAGCTCTGGGGCCAACGTCCTGACTTTC. Translated, it gives CASSLGTGKSSGANVLTF. V is TRBV11-3 and J is TRBJ2-6; 7 bases are a match to TRBD1. Per the germline V gene, CDR1 is SGHNT and CDR2 is YENEEA. The J segment lost 0 bases and the V segment lost 1 base, leaving 6 bases of the junction unmatched. The CDR3 is 18 amino acids.

The chain uses TRBV7-8 and TRBJ2-2; D not certain. Trimming left V 0 bases short and J 6 bases short, with 11 bases between. Germline V gene data show CDR1 as SGHVS and CDR2 as FQNEAQ. The CDR3 sequence is 15 residues long. This chain's CDR3 is CASSLAPPRAGELFF. DNA of the CDR3: TGTGCCAGCAGCTTAGCTCCCCCCCGCGCCGGGGAGCTGTTTTTT.

The genes are TRBV6-5 and TRBJ2-7, with D uncertain. This CDR3 has 13 amino acids. Germline assignment: CDR1 MNHEY and CDR2 SVGAGI. Trimming shortened V by 3 bases and J by 5 bases, and 11 bases separated the two germline ends. Here the CDR3 reads CASSYNPTHEQYF. The CDR3, as DNA: TGTGCCAGCAGTTATAATCCAACCCACGAGCAGTACTTC.

The chain combines TRBV5-1 with TRBJ1-1; D possibly corresponds to TRBD1 (5 bases). This CDR3 has 14 amino acids. From germline, CDR1 is SGHRS and CDR2 YFSETQ. The ends were cut back, 0 bases at V and 4 bases at J, with 10 bases in the middle. The CDR3 here is CASSLARGSTEAFF. CDR3 DNA sequence: TGCGCCAGCAGCTTGGCCCGGGGGTCCACTGAAGCTTTCTTT.

In this sample, this clone turned up a few times. The V call is TRBV7-9, the J call TRBJ2-7; D is undetermined. Germline lookup yields CDR1 SEHNR and CDR2 FQNEAQ (reference sequence). V was pared by 0 bases and J by 12 bases, with 3 bases between. The CDR3 runs to 9 residues. For the CDR3, the DNA is TGTGCCAGCAGCTTAGCAGCGTACTTC. Protein: CASSLAAYF. The full variable domain, rest sourced from reference TRBV7-9 and TRBJ2-7, is DTGVSQNPRHKITKRGQNVTFRCDPISEHNRLYWYRQTLGQGPEFLTYFQNEAQLEKSRLLSDRFSAERPKGSFSTLEIQRTEQGDSAMYLCASSLAAYFGPGTRLTVT.

The chain's CDR3 is CSASAWGEAFF. Here the CDR3 DNA reads TGCAGTGCTAGTGCCTGGGGTGAAGCTTTCTTT. The chain combines TRBV20-1 with TRBJ1-1; D remains ambiguous. This CDR3 comprises 11 residues. Germline lookup yields CDR1 DFQATT and CDR2 SNEGSKA (reference sequence). V lost 3 bases to trimming and J lost 7 bases, with 9 bases between them.

The V call is TRBV9, the J call TRBJ2-3, with D maybe TRBD2 (6 bases). V was pared by 0 bases and J by 4 bases, with 15 bases between. This CDR3 region has 16 residues. Per the germline V gene, CDR1 is SGDLS and CDR2 is YYNGEE. The CDR3 reads CASSVEAGSPPDTQYF. CDR3 nucleotides: TGTGCCAGCAGCGTAGAAGCGGGTAGCCCCCCAGATACGCAGTATTTT.

The V gene is TRBV1, the J gene TRBJ1-2. TRBV1 is noted as a pseudogene. The CDR3 loop spans 16 amino acids. In nucleotides, the CDR3 is TGCACCAGCAGCCAAGACTCCAGCCGTTTCGGTTATGGCTACACCTTC. It is translated as CTSSQDSSRFGYGYTF.

The chain carries TRBV4-2 and TRBJ2-4, with TRBD2 matching over 12 bases. With V trimmed by 0 bases and J by 13 bases, 4 bases remained unmatched. CDR1 and CDR2 (germline): LGHNA, YNFKEQ. The length of the CDR3 is 14 residues. The CDR3 sequence: CASSQDVTSGGQYF. The CDR3 DNA reads TGTGCCAGCAGCCAAGATGTTACTAGCGGGGGGCAGTACTTC.

CDR3 in amino acids: CASSYSNPEMNTEAFF. In nucleotides, the CDR3 is TGTGCCAGCAGTTACTCGAATCCCGAGATGAACACTGAAGCTTTCTTT. This rearrangement joins TRBV6-5 to TRBJ1-1; no clear D. The CDR3 runs 16 residues. V lost 0 bases and J 0 bases, leaving 11 bases between the germline ends. Germline CDR1 and CDR2: MNHEY and SVGAGI.

The chain employs TRBV18 and TRBJ1-4, with no clear D. The germline V gene encodes CDR1 KGHSH and CDR2 LQKENI. The V end lost 0 bases, the J end lost 0 bases, and 8 bases lay between the germline ends. The CDR3 sequence is 16 residues long. The CDR3 loop reads CASSPPDGATNEKLFF. Here the CDR3 DNA reads TGTGCCAGCTCACCACCGGACGGAGCAACTAATGAAAAACTGTTTTTT.

This rearrangement joins TRBV11-1 to TRBJ2-3; possibly TRBD1 for D (6 bases). The germline V gene encodes CDR1 SGHAT and CDR2 FQDESV (reference sequence). The CDR3 is 16 amino acids. V was trimmed by 2 bases and J by 0 bases, leaving 12 bases between them. The CDR3 coding sequence is TGTGCCAGCAGCTTAACACCGGACAGAAGCACAGATACGCAGTATTTT. Encoded protein: CASSLTPDRSTDTQYF.

The CDR3 DNA reads as TGCGCCAGCAGCTCGCGAGGGGACAGGCCCGCGTCGTTGTTTTTT. Protein product: CASSSRGDRPASLFF. V and J are TRBV5-1 and TRBJ2-2, with 8 positions matching TRBD1. From germline, CDR1 is SGHRS and CDR2 YFSETQ. The CDR3 extends over 15 amino acids. V was clipped by 3 bases and J by 15 bases; unmatched bases: 16.

The rearrangement uses TRBV9 and TRBJ2-3; the match to TRBD2 covers 7 bases. Unmatched junction bases numbered 10, after V lost 4 bases and J lost 5 bases. This CDR3 has 15 amino acids. The germline CDR1 and CDR2 sequences are SGDLS and YYNGEE. The CDR3 DNA follows: TGTGCCAGCAGCCCCTCCGAAGGGGAGGGAGATACGCAGTATTTT. Translation: CASSPSEGEGDTQYF.

This clone was counted once. CDR3 sequence reads: CASTSTGENEQYF. Written as DNA, the CDR3 is TGTGCCAGCACCTCCACCGGCGAAAACGAGCAGTACTTC. This rearrangement joins TRBV7-9 to TRBJ2-7; D is unclear. Germline-derived CDR1 and CDR2 are SEHNR and FQNEAQ (reference sequence). Trimming removed 7 bases at V and 5 bases at J, with 15 bases between. CDR3 length: 13 amino acids. Variable domain in full (rest from reference TRBV7-9 and TRBJ2-7): DTGVSQNPRHKITKRGQNVTFRCDPISEHNRLYWYRQTLGQGPEFLTYFQNEAQLEKSRLLSDRFSAERPKGSFSTLEIQRTEQGDSAMYLCASTSTGENEQYFGPGTRLTVT.

The rearrangement links TRBV29-1 to TRBJ2-2; TRBD1 might be the D (6 bases). The CDR3 is 12 residues long. Germline CDR1 reads SQVTM; CDR2 reads ANQGSEA. Trimming shortened V by 7 bases and J by 8 bases, and 14 bases separated the two germline ends. CDR3 nucleotide sequence: TGCAGCGCTGGGACACCCGAGGGGGAGCTGTTTTTT. Amino acids: CSAGTPEGELFF.

The genes are TRBV21-1 and TRBJ2-7; TRBD1 is the table's D call and was not checked against the DNA. TRBV21-1 is a listed pseudogene. The CDR3 spans 17 residues. DNA for the CDR3: TGTGCCAGCAGCCTAACGGGACAGGGGGCGACGTCCTACGAGCAGTACTTC. This translates into CASSLTGQGATSYEQYF.

CDR3 in amino acids: CSVLTGDDYEQYF. CDR3 DNA: TGCAGCGTCCTGACAGGGGACGACTACGAGCAGTACTTC. The chain has TRBV29-1 and TRBJ2-7; 8 nucleotides line up with TRBD1. CDR1 and CDR2 from the germline V gene are SQVTM and ANQGSEA. With V trimmed by 6 bases and J by 3 bases, 7 bases remained unmatched. The CDR3 totals 13 residues.

The chain uses TRBV7-9 and TRBJ2-5; D not certain. With the DNA end fitting TRBJ2-7 better, the J assignment may be wrong. CDR1 and CDR2 (germline): SEHNR, FQNEAQ (reference sequence). This CDR3 comprises 12 residues. The CDR3 is CASSLMTPEQYF. In DNA, the CDR3 is TGTGCCAGCAGCTTAATGACACCCGAGCAGTACTTC.

This rearrangement joins TRBV28 to TRBJ2-2; D is possibly TRBD2 (6 bases). Germline V gene sequence: CDR1 MDHEN, CDR2 SYDVKM. The CDR3 covers 16 residues. V lost 6 bases to trimming and J lost 3 bases, with 17 bases between them. The CDR3 coding sequence is TGTGCCAGCAGGCCCTTTGGGGGGTTGGACACCGGGGAGCTGTTTTTT. Its protein product is CASRPFGGLDTGELFF.

The V gene is TRBV6-6, the J gene TRBJ2-7; D unclear. V gave up 0 bases and J gave up 1 base, with 7 bases separating them. CDR1 is MNHNY and CDR2 is SVGAGI in the germline V gene (reference sequence). The CDR3 is 14 residues long. The CDR3 protein is CASSYSFGSYEQYF. CDR3 DNA: TGTGCCAGCAGTTACTCATTTGGGTCCTACGAGCAGTACTTC.

This sequence joins TRBV4-2 and TRBJ2-1; D not certain. V was cut by 1 base and J by 0 bases, with 16 bases left in between. Germline V gives CDR1 LGHNA, CDR2 YNFKEQ. The length of the CDR3 is 18 residues. CDR3: CASSQGLDFPVSYNEQFF. The CDR3, as DNA: TGTGCCAGCAGCCAAGGCCTTGACTTTCCAGTCTCCTACAATGAGCAGTTCTTC.

The chain couples TRBV19 to TRBJ1-2, with 8 bases aligning to TRBD1. The trim removed 6 bases at V and 4 bases at J, leaving 13 bases unmatched. Looked up from germline, CDR1 is LNHDA and CDR2 is SQIVND (reference sequence). This CDR3 contains 16 residues. This CDR3 is CASSETLGTGFYGYTF. As DNA, the CDR3 is TGTGCCAGTAGCGAGACTCTCGGGACAGGCTTCTATGGCTACACCTTC.

V and J are TRBV5-1 and TRBJ2-7; a possible D gene is TRBD1 (6 bases). This CDR3 has 15 residues. Deletions cut 4 bases from V and 3 bases from J, with 17 bases between. CDR1 SGHRS and CDR2 YFSETQ come from the germline V gene. In nucleotides, the CDR3 is TGCGCCAGCAGCCGAGAGACAGGAGAGGTCTACGAGCAGTACTTC. Its protein is CASSRETGEVYEQYF.